The entry below describes one T cell receptor beta chain. Its antigen is still unknown. Sequencing was performed with immunoSEQ multiplex PCR; in TCRdb, only in-frame clones are kept and a portion is missing. Of about 350,000 clones listed, about 90% were seen once; the top ten hold roughly 3.9%. This sample was included in a study of Ad26.COV2.S vaccination and SARS-CoV-2 variants. The study's findings and limits: Using TCR breadth and depth analyses may have led to underestimated total T cell responses.

CDR1 and CDR2 (germline): SGHRS, YFSETQ. CDR3 length equals 13 residues. V was cut by 2 bases and J by 9 bases, with 12 bases left in between. The sequence came from a human donor who had recovered from COVID-19. The sequenced sample was peripheral blood, obtained after recovery from COVID-19. The V call is TRBV5-1, the J call TRBJ2-1, with D perhaps TRBD2 (6 bases). The CDR3 spells CASSFRERAEQFF. The CDR3 coding sequence is TGCGCCAGCAGCTTCCGGGAGAGGGCTGAGCAGTTCTTC.